One sample yielded the 32 T cell receptor beta chains listed below, sequenced in a study of OX40 agonist ivuxolimab in advanced cancers. The library was made by the immunoSEQ multiplex PCR assay. TCRdb limited this immuneACCESS table to in-frame rearrangements with V and J called. A share of clones is missing; checked studies link under half to unresolved V genes, and the rest is unexplained. Present in this sample are about 73,000 clones, 88% of which were seen just once. The ten largest clones capture 0.75% to 0.85% of the sample. Sequenced here: CD4+ or CD8+ T cells sorted from blood, sampled in a trial of the OX40 agonist ivuxolimab. The receptors were gathered from an adult with an advanced solid tumor such as melanoma, head and neck, liver or kidney cancer.

This chain connects TRBV29-1 to TRBJ2-2; 9 bases map to TRBD2. Per germline, CDR1 SQVTM and CDR2 ANQGSEA. The V segment lost 5 bases and the J segment 6 bases; nucleotides outside the gene matches: 7. The CDR3 extends over 14 amino acids. In nucleotides, the CDR3 is TGCAGCGTTCGCGCTAGCGGGACAGCCGGGGAGCTGTTTTTT. Its translation: CSVRASGTAGELFF.

This clone was seen more than once but under ten times. The CDR3 reads CASSFSAGGAKNIQYF. The CDR3 bases are TGTGCCAGCAGCTTTTCCGCAGGGGGGGCCAAAAACATTCAGTACTTC. The chain joins TRBV7-8 to TRBJ2-4; D is perhaps TRBD1 (7 bases). V was clipped by 3 bases and J by 1 base, with 13 bases between them. The CDR3 totals 16 residues. Germline CDR1 SGHVS, CDR2 FQNEAQ.

The chain is built from TRBV10-2 and TRBJ1-3; 10 nucleotides agree with TRBD1. The CDR3 consists of 15 residues. V shed 5 bases and J 3 bases; nucleotides not matched to a gene: 4. The germline gives CDR1 WSHSY, CDR2 SAAADI. The CDR3, as DNA: TGCGCCAGCAGTTTGACAGGGGGCCATGGAAACACCATATATTTT. The encoded protein is CASSLTGGHGNTIYF.

The chain employs TRBV9 and TRBJ1-5; 7 bases map to TRBD1. This CDR3 contains 16 residues. V gave up 0 bases and J gave up 1 base; unmatched junction bases: 4. From germline, CDR1 is SGDLS and CDR2 YYNGEE. The CDR3: CASSVGRGGSNQPQHF. The DNA of the CDR3 is TGTGCCAGCAGCGTAGGCAGGGGGGGAAGCAATCAGCCCCAGCATTTT.

The rearrangement links TRBV7-8 to TRBJ2-3; 13 bases match TRBD2. Trimming removed 0 bases from V and 6 bases from J; junction bases left unmatched: 9. Germline values: CDR1 SGHVS, CDR2 FQNEAQ. CDR3 size: 18 residues. CDR3 bases: TGTGCCAGCAGCTTAGCGATACTAGCGGGAGGGCCCATGGATACGCAGTATTTT. Its translation: CASSLAILAGGPMDTQYF.

This clone has only one observation. The chain uses TRBV5-1 and TRBJ2-3, with 7 bases aligning to TRBD1. This CDR3 region has 15 residues. V dropped 4 bases and J dropped 6; count of bases not matched to a gene: 11. Germline assignment: CDR1 SGHRS and CDR2 YFSETQ. In DNA, the CDR3 is TGCGCCAGCAGCCTACTACAAGGGGGCAAGGATACGCAGTATTTT. Translation: CASSLLQGGKDTQYF. The full variable domain, its missing parts supplied by reference TRBV5-1 and TRBJ2-3, is KAGVTQTPRYLIKTRGQQVTLSCSPISGHRSVSWYQQTPGQGLQFLFEYFSETQRNKGNFPGRFSGRQFSNSRSEMNVSTLELGDSALYLCASSLLQGGKDTQYFGPGTRLTVL.

The J gene is TRBJ2-3, the V gene TRBV5-1; weak D call: TRBD2 (6 bases). The germline V gene encodes CDR1 SGHRS and CDR2 YFSETQ. There are 14 residues in the CDR3. V lost 4 bases to trimming and J lost 2 bases, with 11 bases between them. CDR3 DNA: TGCGCCAGCAGCATAGCGGACCCCACAGATACGCAGTATTTT. Protein product: CASSIADPTDTQYF.

The rearrangement links TRBV25-1 to TRBJ2-3; 11 positions agree with TRBD1. This CDR3 is built from 18 residues. Trimming at V came to 5 bases and at J to 2 bases, leaving 12 bases not matched to a gene. Germline V CDR1 and CDR2: MGHDK, SYGVNS. In DNA form, the CDR3 reads TGTGCCAGCAGTTTTAGGACAGGGGGCAGCGGGCACACAGATACGCAGTATTTT. This translates into CASSFRTGGSGHTDTQYF.

This rearrangement joins TRBV5-6 to TRBJ2-1; no firm D call. This CDR3 is 18 amino acids long. Trimming removed 4 bases from V and 0 bases from J, with 20 bases in between. Per germline, CDR1 SGHDT and CDR2 YYEEEE. CDR3 sequence reads: CASSPPGLTPLSYNEQFF. The DNA of the CDR3 is TGTGCCAGCAGCCCTCCCGGTCTTACCCCTCTCTCCTACAATGAGCAGTTCTTC.

The chain carries TRBV6-6 and TRBJ1-1; no firm D call. In germline, CDR1 is MNHNY, CDR2 SVGAGI (reference sequence). The CDR3 contains 14 residues. Trimming cost V 5 bases and J 2 bases, with 12 bases left between them. This CDR3 is CASSISEGNTEAFF. The CDR3 nucleotides read TGTGCCAGCAGTATCTCCGAGGGAAACACTGAAGCTTTCTTT.

CDR3 amino acids: CASSPRRDREYEQYF. The CDR3 DNA follows: TGTGCCAGCAGCCCGAGGCGGGACAGGGAGTACGAGCAGTACTTC. The gene calls are TRBV5-8 and TRBJ2-7, with 9 nucleotides matching TRBD1. The germline V gene has CDR1 SGHTS and CDR2 YDEGEE. The CDR3 is 15 amino acids. The J segment lost 4 bases and the V segment lost 4 bases, leaving 9 bases of the junction unmatched.

This chain links TRBV27 with TRBJ1-3, with 11 bases identical to TRBD1. Losses at the gene ends were 7 bases for V and 2 bases for J; bases not matched to a gene: 7. Germline V gives CDR1 MNHEY, CDR2 SMNVEV (reference sequence). The CDR3 is made up of 16 amino acids. The CDR3 here is CASKPGQGDPGNTIYF. The CDR3 nucleotides read TGTGCCAGCAAGCCGGGACAGGGGGACCCTGGAAACACCATATATTTT.

The chain has TRBV28 and TRBJ1-2; a weak D match, TRBD1 (6 bases). The CDR3 is 16 amino acids. Trimming took off 2 bases at V and 6 bases at J, with 19 bases between the two ends. Germline CDR1 reads MDHEN; CDR2 reads SYDVKM. CDR3 loop: CASSLIRGRGVHGYTF. DNA for the CDR3: TGTGCCAGCAGTTTAATCAGGGGAAGGGGAGTACATGGCTACACCTTC.

The V gene is TRBV2, the J gene TRBJ2-2; no clear D. The CDR3 spans 16 residues. The germline V and J ends were trimmed by 2 bases and 0 bases, with 10 bases remaining between them. CDR1 is SNHLY and CDR2 is FYNNEI in the germline V gene. The CDR3 nucleotides read TGTGCCAGCAGTGAAAGGGCGGCGACGAACACCGGGGAGCTGTTTTTT. Residues: CASSERAATNTGELFF.

The chain uses TRBV13 and TRBJ2-7; TRBD2 matches 9 bases. Germline V gene sequence: CDR1 PRHDT, CDR2 FYEKMQ (reference sequence). The V gene end was trimmed by 4 bases and the J gene end by 3 bases; junction bases not matched to a gene: 10. There are 16 residues in the CDR3. CDR3 protein: CASSSLAVAGDYEQYF. Here the CDR3 DNA reads TGTGCCAGCAGCTCCCTAGCGGTAGCGGGAGACTACGAGCAGTACTTC.

V is TRBV18 and J is TRBJ2-5; 7 nucleotides match TRBD2. The V gene end was trimmed by 6 bases and the J gene end by 1 base; junction bases not matched to a gene: 5. Germline-derived CDR1 and CDR2 are KGHSH and LQKENI. This CDR3 has 14 residues. CDR3 bases: TGTGCCAGCTCCTCGGGGGGAGCCCAAGAGACCCAGTACTTC. Protein product: CASSSGGAQETQYF.

This chain connects TRBV18 to TRBJ1-4; D call uncertain. This CDR3 has 16 amino acids. Per germline, CDR1 KGHSH and CDR2 LQKENI. Trimming stripped 0 bases from V and 0 bases from J, with 8 bases between. The CDR3 loop reads CASSPPATATNEKLFF. CDR3 in DNA: TGTGCCAGCTCACCACCCGCGACGGCAACTAATGAAAAACTGTTTTTT. The variable domain in full, completed from reference TRBV18 and TRBJ1-4, reads NAGVMQNPRHLVRRRGQEARLRCSPMKGHSHVYWYRQLPEEGLKFMVYLQKENIIDESGMPKERFSAEFPKEGPSILRIQQVVRGDSAAYFCASSPPATATNEKLFFGSGTQLSVL.

This clone was seen once. The chain is built from TRBV18 and TRBJ2-2; TRBD2 is a possible D gene (5 bases). CDR1 is KGHSH and CDR2 is LQKENI in the germline V gene. The CDR3 has 16 amino acids. V lost 1 base and J lost 2, with 11 bases in between. The CDR3, as DNA: TGTGCCAGCTCACCACTCCCCGGGATCAACACCGGGGAGCTGTTTTTT. It is translated as CASSPLPGINTGELFF.

CDR3 DNA sequence: TGTGCCACCCAGACTAACTATGGCTACACCTTC. Amino acids: CATQTNYGYTF. The genes are TRBV28 and TRBJ1-2; D uncertain. The CDR3 spans 11 residues. Trimming took 10 bases from V and 0 from J, leaving 6 bases between them. The germline gives CDR1 MDHEN, CDR2 SYDVKM.

The chain recombines TRBV6-5 with TRBJ2-7, with 11 bases aligning to TRBD1. Trimming removed 7 bases from V and 7 bases from J; junction bases left unmatched: 12. This CDR3 has 15 amino acids. Germline CDR1 and CDR2: MNHEY and SVGAGI. CDR3 nucleotides: TGTGCCAGCACACGGTCCGGGACAGGGGGTGGGGAGCAGTACTTC. It yields the protein CASTRSGTGGGEQYF.

This chain joins TRBV5-4 and TRBJ2-1, with 8 bases matching TRBD1. The trim removed 3 bases at V and 8 bases at J, leaving 10 bases unmatched. The CDR3 is 15 residues long. From germline, CDR1 is SGHNT and CDR2 YYREEE (reference sequence). The CDR3 here is CASSYGTGLGDEQFF. CDR3 DNA sequence: TGTGCCAGCAGCTATGGGACAGGACTTGGCGATGAGCAGTTCTTC.

This sequence joins TRBV27 and TRBJ2-2, with 11 nucleotides matching TRBD1. The CDR3 totals 18 residues. The J segment lost 7 bases and the V segment lost 2 bases, leaving 12 bases of the junction unmatched. Germline V gives CDR1 MNHEY, CDR2 SMNVEV (reference sequence). The CDR3 DNA is TGTGCCAGCAGTTTAGATCCGGGACAGGGGGTTTCTTTCGGGGAGCTGTTTTTT. Translation: CASSLDPGQGVSFGELFF.

V gene TRBV5-1 combines with J gene TRBJ2-3; D perhaps matches TRBD2 (6 bases). Trimming took off 0 bases at V and 4 bases at J, with 12 bases between the two ends. The CDR3 extends over 15 amino acids. Germline lookup yields CDR1 SGHRS and CDR2 YFSETQ. The CDR3 is CASSLAGGGADTQYF. CDR3 in DNA: TGCGCCAGCAGCTTGGCCGGGGGAGGCGCAGATACGCAGTATTTT.

This sequence joins TRBV30 and TRBJ2-5, with D unresolved. V was cut by 5 bases and J by 1 base, with 8 bases left in between. The CDR3 contains 12 residues. Germline V gene data show CDR1 as GTSNPN and CDR2 as SVGIG (reference sequence). The CDR3, as DNA: TGTGCCTGGCAGGCCTTCCAAGAGACCCAGTACTTC. Translation: CAWQAFQETQYF. Full variable domain (remainder filled in from reference TRBV30 and TRBJ2-5): SQTIHQWPATLVQPVGSPLSLECTVEGTSNPNLYWYRQAAGRGLQLLFYSVGIGQISSEVPQNLSASRPQDRQFILSSKKLLLSDSGFYLCAWQAFQETQYFGPGTRLLVL.

CDR3 loop: CASSSSGTGETQYF. Written as DNA, the CDR3 is TGTGCCAGCAGCTCTAGCGGGACGGGGGAGACCCAGTACTTC. The gene calls are TRBV5-4 and TRBJ2-5; 9 bases match TRBD2. The V segment lost 3 bases and the J segment 5 bases; nucleotides outside the gene matches: 5. The CDR3 is 14 amino acids. The germline V gene encodes CDR1 SGHNT and CDR2 YYREEE (reference sequence).

The chain couples TRBV2 to TRBJ2-7; D not certain. This CDR3 has 14 amino acids. Trimming removed 5 bases at V and 3 bases at J, with 14 bases between. Germline V gene data show CDR1 as SNHLY and CDR2 as FYNNEI. The CDR3 DNA sequence: TGTGCCAGCAGTCCCCGGAATGGGAACTACGAGCAGTACTTC. This encodes CASSPRNGNYEQYF.

V is TRBV5-1 and J is TRBJ2-7, with D perhaps matching TRBD2 (5 bases). The CDR3 has 12 residues. The V end lost 5 bases, the J end lost 5 bases, and 11 bases lay between the germline ends. Germline assignment: CDR1 SGHRS and CDR2 YFSETQ. CDR3 in amino acids: CASRAPSNEQYF. CDR3 nucleotide sequence: TGCGCCAGCAGAGCCCCTAGCAACGAGCAGTACTTC.

Here the CDR3 DNA reads TGTGCCAGCAGCTTCGCTCAGGGCGAGCAGTACTTC. Protein: CASSFAQGEQYF. The gene calls are TRBV11-2 and TRBJ2-7; a weak D match, TRBD1 (5 bases). Germline V gene sequence: CDR1 SGHAT, CDR2 FQNNGV. The CDR3 covers 12 residues. Trimming left V 3 bases short and J 6 bases short, with 9 bases between.

The V gene is TRBV6-5, the J gene TRBJ2-7, with 9 bases aligning to TRBD1. Losses at the gene ends were 6 bases for V and 12 bases for J; bases not matched to a gene: 15. Per germline, CDR1 MNHEY and CDR2 SVGAGI. The CDR3 length is 14 residues. CDR3 coding DNA: TGTGCCAGCAGGTCCCCCGGGACAGGGACTGGTTTGTACTTC. This codes for CASRSPGTGTGLYF.

The chain is built from TRBV11-2 and TRBJ2-7; the D is unclear. V gave up 1 base and J gave up 7 bases, with 11 bases separating them. This CDR3 is 13 amino acids long. CDR1 and CDR2 (germline): SGHAT, FQNNGV. CDR3 region: CASSLGMVREQYF. The CDR3 DNA sequence: TGTGCCAGCAGCTTAGGTATGGTGCGGGAGCAGTACTTC.

The chain has TRBV28 and TRBJ2-3, with TRBD2 identical over 7 bases. The CDR3 has 14 amino acids. The J segment lost 6 bases and the V segment lost 5 bases, leaving 8 bases of the junction unmatched. Germline V gene data show CDR1 as MDHEN and CDR2 as SYDVKM. CDR3 bases: TGTGCCAGCAGTCCCGGGACTAACACGGATACGCAGTATTTT. It translates to CASSPGTNTDTQYF.

The CDR3 DNA follows: TGTGCCAGCAGCTTAGGGACTGGTCCCAACAATGAGCAGTTCTTC. Protein product: CASSLGTGPNNEQFF. The chain recombines TRBV7-3 with TRBJ2-1, with a possible D match to TRBD2 (6 bases). The V gene lost 2 bases and the J gene lost 5 bases, with 13 bases spanning the gap. Germline values: CDR1 SGHTA, CDR2 FQGTGA. CDR3 length: 15 residues.